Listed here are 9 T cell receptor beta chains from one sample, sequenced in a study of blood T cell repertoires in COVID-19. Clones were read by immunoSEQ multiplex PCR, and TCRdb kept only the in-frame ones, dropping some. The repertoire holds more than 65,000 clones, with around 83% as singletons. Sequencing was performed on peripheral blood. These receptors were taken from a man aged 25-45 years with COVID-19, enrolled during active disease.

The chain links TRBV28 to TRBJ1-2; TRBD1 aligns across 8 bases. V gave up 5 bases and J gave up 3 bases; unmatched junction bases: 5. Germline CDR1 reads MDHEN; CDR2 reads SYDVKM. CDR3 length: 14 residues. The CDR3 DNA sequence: TGTGCCAGCAGTCATCAGGACAGGGACTATGGCTACACCTTC. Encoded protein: CASSHQDRDYGYTF.

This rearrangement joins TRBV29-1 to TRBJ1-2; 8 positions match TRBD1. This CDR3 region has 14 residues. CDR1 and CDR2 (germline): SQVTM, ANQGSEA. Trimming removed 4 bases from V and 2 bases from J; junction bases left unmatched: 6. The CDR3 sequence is CSVGIDRGNYGYTF. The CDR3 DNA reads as TGCAGCGTTGGCATCGACAGGGGAAACTATGGCTACACCTTC.

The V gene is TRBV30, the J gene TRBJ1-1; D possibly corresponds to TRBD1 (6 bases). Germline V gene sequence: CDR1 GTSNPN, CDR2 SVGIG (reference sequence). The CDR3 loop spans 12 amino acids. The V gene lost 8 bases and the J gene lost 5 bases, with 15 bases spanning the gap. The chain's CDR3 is CAGDGGRTEAFF. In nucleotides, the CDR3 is TGTGCCGGGGACGGGGGGCGGACTGAAGCTTTCTTT.

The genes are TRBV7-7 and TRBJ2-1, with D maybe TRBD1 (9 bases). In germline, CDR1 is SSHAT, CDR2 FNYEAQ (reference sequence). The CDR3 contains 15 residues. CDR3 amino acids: CASGVGTGPNNEQFF. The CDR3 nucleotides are TGTGCTAGCGGGGTGGGGACAGGGCCAAACAATGAGCAGTTCTTC.

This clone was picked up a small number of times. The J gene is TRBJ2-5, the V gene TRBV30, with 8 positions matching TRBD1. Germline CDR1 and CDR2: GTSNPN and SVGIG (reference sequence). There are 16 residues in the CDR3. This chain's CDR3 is CASETHRTGRQETQYF. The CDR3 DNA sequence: TGTGCTTCCGAGACCCACCGGACAGGGCGCCAAGAGACCCAGTACTTC. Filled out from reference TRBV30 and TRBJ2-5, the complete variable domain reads SQTIHQWPATLVQPVGSPLSLECTVEGTSNPNLYWYRQAAGRGLQLLFYSVGIGQISSEVPQNLSASRPQDRQFILSSKKLLLSDSGFYLCASETHRTGRQETQYFGPGTRLLVL.

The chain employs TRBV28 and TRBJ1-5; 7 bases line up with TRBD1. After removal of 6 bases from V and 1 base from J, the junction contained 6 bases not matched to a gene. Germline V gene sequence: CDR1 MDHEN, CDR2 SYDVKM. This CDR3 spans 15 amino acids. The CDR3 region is CASRPRQGSNQPQHF. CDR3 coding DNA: TGTGCCAGCAGACCCCGACAGGGAAGCAATCAGCCCCAGCATTTT.

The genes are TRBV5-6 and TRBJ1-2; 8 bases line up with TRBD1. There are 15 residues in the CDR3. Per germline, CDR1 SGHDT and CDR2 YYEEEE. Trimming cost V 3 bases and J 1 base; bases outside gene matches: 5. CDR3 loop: CASSSDRVNNYGYTF. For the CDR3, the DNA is TGTGCCAGCAGCTCGGACAGGGTGAATAACTATGGCTACACCTTC.

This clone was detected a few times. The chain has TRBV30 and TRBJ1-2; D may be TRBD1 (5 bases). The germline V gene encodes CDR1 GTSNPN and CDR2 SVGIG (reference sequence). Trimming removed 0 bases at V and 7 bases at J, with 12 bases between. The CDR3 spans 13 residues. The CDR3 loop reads CAWSVQEGIGYTF. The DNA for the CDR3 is TGTGCCTGGAGTGTACAGGAGGGGATTGGCTACACCTTC.

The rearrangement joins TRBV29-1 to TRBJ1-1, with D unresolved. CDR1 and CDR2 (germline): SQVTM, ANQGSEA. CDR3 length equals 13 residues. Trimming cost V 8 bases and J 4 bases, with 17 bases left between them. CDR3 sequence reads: CSPYQVASTEAFF. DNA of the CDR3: TGCAGCCCGTATCAGGTGGCGAGCACTGAAGCTTTCTTT.